Described below is a single T cell receptor (beta chain) sequence and its context. The antigen is not known. This specimen belongs to a study of response to subunit inactivated influenza vaccine. Study conclusions and caveats: There was a suggestion from the authors that each seasonal influenza vaccination recruits few new T cells.

TCRdb itself ran the RT-PCR reads through MiXCR, one entry per CDR3 protein. The repertoire has more than 700,000 distinct CDR3 sequences, roughly 20% of them found once; the top ten carry roughly 10%. In germline, CDR1 is LNHNV, CDR2 YYDKDF (reference sequence). Between the trimmed V and J ends, which lost 2 bases and 5 bases, there was a span of 12 bases. CDR3 length equals 14 residues. V is TRBV15 and J is TRBJ2-5; no clear D gene. Source: PBMCs from blood, taken 4 to 6 days after vaccination. The source of this sequence is a man aged 50 or older who received an inactivated influenza vaccine. This chain's CDR3 is CATSRSRGRETQYF. The CDR3 region has the DNA TGTGCCACCAGCAGATCCCGAGGCCGGGAGACCCAGTACTTC. The whole variable domain, remainder taken from reference TRBV15 and TRBJ2-5, is DAMVIQNPRYQVTQFGKPVTLSCSQTLNHNVMYWYQQKSSQAPKLLFHYYDKDFNNEADTPDNFQSRRPNTSFCFLDIRSPGLGDTAMYLCATSRSRGRETQYFGPGTRLLVL.